This T cell receptor beta chain was sequenced during a study of T cells in Graves' hyperthyroidism and ophthalmopathy (dated by TCRdb to about 2019). Looking at the study overall: Peripheral blood was collected at initial diagnosis, before any treatment. In six Graves' hyperthyroidism patients, the study also compared T-cell repertoires from thyroid tissue with T-cell repertoires from blood. The paper reports TCR Vbeta CDR3 sequencing of more than 120 peripheral blood samples: around 41 ophthalmopathy, fewer than 80 hyperthyroidism and approximately 17 progressor patients. The approximately 98 discovery patients were randomly divided into training and test sets at a 7:3 ratio. An independent validation cohort of 18 to 20 hyperthyroidism patients and 17 patients who later progressed to ophthalmopathy tested prospective prediction of ophthalmopathy. To identify TCR V-J signatures that set the groups apart, the researchers used a discovery cohort of 95 to 100 patients, made up of some 41 with Graves' ophthalmopathy and some 58 with stable Graves' hyperthyroidism. Following sampling, methimazole starting at 30 mg daily was given to hyperthyroidism patients, and high-dose intravenous methylprednisolone was given to ophthalmopathy patients. Study-wide findings and limitations: No statistical method was used to fix the sample size in advance, and group allocation was not hidden from the investigators. In cross-validation, a model built on a 13 V-J signature told ophthalmopathy apart from stable hyperthyroidism with under 90% sensitivity and approximately 81% specificity, and in testing the same model reached 80%/75%. Blood samples also contained most of the expanded thyroid clonotypes (frequency above 0.001), which suggests that blood repertoires may reflect thyroid immune responses. During validation, the model predicted progression to ophthalmopathy a median of roughly 7.1 months ahead of onset, with roughly 65% sensitivity and roughly 72% specificity.

At the junction V is shortened by 3 bases and J by 5 bases, with 15 bases in between. There are 14 amino acids in the CDR3, from cysteine to phenylalanine inclusive. CDR3 DNA is the only sequence kept; it has 42 bases, read in frame from the first base. CDR1 SGDLS and CDR2 YYNGEE are derived from the germline V gene. TCR beta CDR3 regions were amplified from RNA transcripts. The TCR CDR3 was subjected to a first round of RT-PCR using the HTBI primer set and the Qiagen OneStep RT-PCR kit. The libraries were constructed in a second round of multiplex PCR and then size-selected and purified. Sequencing of the libraries was done on an Illumina HiSeq2000 using paired-end 100 bp reads. As for the authors' bioinformatics: SOAPnuke was used to process the raw data, with reads discarded if the reads contained adapters or uncalled bases, had a mean Phred below 15, or lacked an exact constant-primer or identifier match. High-quality paired reads were merged with COPE v1.2.5, and unique nucleotide sequences were defined as clonotypes. Clonotypes were aligned to IMGT TRBV, TRBD and TRBJ reference segments using MiTCR v1.1. The analysis was restricted to V-J combinations with a frequency above 0.0001, which together covered 99.2% of the repertoires. A TCS score was defined as the ratio of F50 (clonal expansion) to E x V (chaos), with BLOSUM62-based TCRdist applied between CDR3 peptides within each V-J. Welch's t-statistics and random forest reduced several hundred V-J features to fewer than 15, which were used in a naive Bayes classifier (R e1071). In-frame beta chains were kept once TCRdb had trimmed the public reads at Q25 with fastp and called clones with MiXCR. Duplicate CDR3 protein sequences are folded into a single record with the most common DNA and genes. Clone size and V and J calls follow TCRdb, not the original study. Within this sample are under 350,000 distinct CDR3 sequences, with about 25% of them counted one time only. Jointly, the top ten make up around 30% of the sample.

This clonotype occurred many times. Its antigen is still unknown. No much larger clonotype is one base removed from it; base qualities were not supplied. Hyperthyroidism patients were newly diagnosed, with disease duration under 2 months, and aged 18 to 65 years. The study excluded patients with uncontrolled infections, other autoimmune diseases, pregnancy or lactation. Diagnoses were based on clinical symptoms, serum thyroxine and TRAb, thyroid ultrasound and orbital computed tomography. Blood from progressor patients was drawn when they were first diagnosed with hyperthyroidism, before any ophthalmopathy symptoms appeared. PBMCs were separated from approximately 10 ml of fresh peripheral blood using Ficoll-Paque density gradient centrifugation. Progressor patients were initially diagnosed with Graves' hyperthyroidism and developed ophthalmopathy during follow-up. Total RNA was extracted with Trizol reagent, and quality was checked on an Agilent 2100 Bioanalyzer.

Specimen: blood. Rearrangement joined TRBV9 to TRBJ2-7; tentative D gene TRBD1, with 5 bases matching. The clonotype was recovered from a man aged 35 to 55 with Graves' hyperthyroidism that later progressed to Graves' ophthalmopathy. The DNA reads as follows: TGTGCCAGCAGCGAGACAGACGGGTACAACGAGCAGTACTTC. It is translated as CASSETDGYNEQYF.